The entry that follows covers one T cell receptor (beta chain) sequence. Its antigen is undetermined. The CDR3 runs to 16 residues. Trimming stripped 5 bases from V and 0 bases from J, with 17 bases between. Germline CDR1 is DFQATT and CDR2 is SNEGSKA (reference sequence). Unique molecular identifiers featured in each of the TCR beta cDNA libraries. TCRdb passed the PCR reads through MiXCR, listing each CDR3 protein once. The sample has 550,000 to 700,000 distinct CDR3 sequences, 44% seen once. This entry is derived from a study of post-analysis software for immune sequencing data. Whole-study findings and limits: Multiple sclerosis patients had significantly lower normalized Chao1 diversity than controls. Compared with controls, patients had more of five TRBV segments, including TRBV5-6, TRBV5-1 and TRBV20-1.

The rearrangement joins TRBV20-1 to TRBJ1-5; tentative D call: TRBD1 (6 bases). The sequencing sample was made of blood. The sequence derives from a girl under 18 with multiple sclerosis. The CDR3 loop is CSAREGGDSSNQPQHF. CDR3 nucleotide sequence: TGCAGTGCTCGGGAGGGGGGCGACAGTAGCAATCAGCCCCAGCATTTT.